This TCR beta chain was identified in a study of cytomegalovirus exposure and HLA in healthy donors. Study overall: The roughly 110 validation repertoires were reported in a later analysis to have been generated on the same platform as the roughly 670 first-cohort repertoires. Overall study results and limits: According to the study, 150 to 200 TCR beta chains were cytomegalovirus-associated. The study found most TCR sequences rare, yet found some public TCRs in many donors.

The donors belonged to the approximately 120-subject validation cohort, separate from the roughly 600-subject first cohort. Turning to this clone: No antigen is known for it.

TCRdb keeps only in-frame clones here, not all; method: immunoSEQ multiplex PCR. This table has some 160,000 clones, more than 70% appearing once. CDR3 length equals 15 residues. After removal of 1 base from V and 6 bases from J, the junction contained 6 bases not matched to a gene. CDR1 and CDR2 from the germline V gene are SGHVS and FQNEAQ. The chain carries TRBV7-8 and TRBJ2-1; 7 bases map to TRBD1. This sequence was found in a man between 18 and 29 years old in good health and CMV-seronegative. Source material: PBMCs. The DNA for the CDR3 is TGTGCCAGCAGCTTAGACAGGGGTGCGGGCAATGAGCAGTTCTTC. Translating gives CASSLDRGAGNEQFF.